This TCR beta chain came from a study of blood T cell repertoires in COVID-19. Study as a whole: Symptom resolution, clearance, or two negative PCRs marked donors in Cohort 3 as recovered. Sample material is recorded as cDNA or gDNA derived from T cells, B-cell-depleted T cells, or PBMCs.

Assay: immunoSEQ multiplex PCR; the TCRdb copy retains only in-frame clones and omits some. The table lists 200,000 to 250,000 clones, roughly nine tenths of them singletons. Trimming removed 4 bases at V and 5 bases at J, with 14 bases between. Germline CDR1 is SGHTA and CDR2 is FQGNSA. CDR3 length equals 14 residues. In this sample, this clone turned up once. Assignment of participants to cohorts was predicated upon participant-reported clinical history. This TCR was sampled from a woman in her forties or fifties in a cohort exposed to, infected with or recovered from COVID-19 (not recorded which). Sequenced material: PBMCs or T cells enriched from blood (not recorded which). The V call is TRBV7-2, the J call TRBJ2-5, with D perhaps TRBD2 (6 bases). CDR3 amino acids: CASSSGGAGETQYF. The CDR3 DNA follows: TGTGCCAGCAGCTCCGGAGGGGCGGGGGAGACCCAGTACTTC.